This TCR beta chain was captured in a study of T cells in narcolepsy. Study as a whole: Healthy controls were enrolled alongside patients with narcolepsy type 1 or type 2.

Sequencing was performed with immunoSEQ multiplex PCR; in TCRdb, only in-frame clones are kept and a portion is missing. The sample records approximately 26,000 clones, 81% being singletons. This CDR3 is built from 13 residues. Germline CDR1 MNHNS, CDR2 SASEGT. Trimming stripped 2 bases from V and 5 bases from J, with 10 bases between. Study-level findings and limits: Blood of same and different patients, but not healthy controls, reportedly held recurring autoreactive clonotypes. Comparing one patient's CSF and blood CD4+ clonotypes highlighted HCRT- and TRIB2-specific autoreactive clonotypes.

A note on this clone: As yet, its antigen is unknown.

Sequencing was performed on memory (CD45RA-) CD4+ T cells from blood. The V call is TRBV6-1, the J call TRBJ2-7; weak D call: TRBD1 (5 bases). The TCR was taken from a human donor in good health. The DNA of the CDR3 is TGTGCCAGCAGTGAACACCAGGGAAACGAGCAGTACTTC. This sequence encodes CASSEHQGNEQYF.